These T cell receptor beta chains were read from a single sample in a study of shared clonotypes between healthy human individuals. Assay: immunoSEQ multiplex PCR; the TCRdb copy retains only in-frame clones and omits some. This table holds about 300,000 clones, around 72% found once. The sample consisted of memory CD4+ T cells sorted from blood. The receptor set was obtained from a man aged 30 to 45 in good health. Both conserved end residues are part of each CDR3. D genes are given only for firm matches. Only part of the rows carry a size: once, few, many, or a class if the clone is expanded.

>TRBJ2-7|TRBV7-9|.|.
TGTGCCAGCAGCTTAGCGGAACACCCTCACTACGAGCAGTACTTC
CASSLAEHPHYEQYF
>TRBJ2-1|TRBV29-1|.|.
TGCAGCGTTGACAACGGGTACTACAATGAGCAGTTCTTC
CSVDNGYYNEQFF
>TRBJ2-5|TRBV2|.|.
TGTGCCAGCAGTGCGGAGTCTAGCGTGGAGACCCAGTACTTC
CASSAESSVETQYF
>TRBJ2-2|TRBV29-1|.|few
TGCAGCGTTCACCACGGGGAGCTGTTTTTT
CSVHHGELFF
>TRBJ2-5|TRBV7-7|.|.
TGTGCTAGCAGCCCAGCCGGAGAGACCCAGTACTTC
CASSPAGETQYF
>TRBJ1-3|TRBV6-1|TRBD1|.
TGTGCCAGCAGTCCCAGGGGGCTATTTGGAAACACCATATATTTT
CASSPRGLFGNTIYF
>TRBJ2-5|TRBV4-2|.|.
TGTGCCAGCAGCCAAAATCGAGCGGTCCAAGAGACCCAGTACTTC
CASSQNRAVQETQYF
>TRBJ2-1|TRBV10-2|TRBD1|few
TGCGCCAGCAGTGACCTGAGGACAGGAAGGAACTATGAGCAGTTCTTC
CASSDLRTGRNYEQFF
>TRBJ2-1|TRBV19|.|.
TGTGCCAGTAGTATATACAATGAGCAGTTCTTC
CASSIYNEQFF
>TRBJ2-3|TRBV5-1|.|.
TGCGCCAGCAGAAAAACCACAGATACGCAGTATTTT
CASRKTTDTQYF
>TRBJ2-1|TRBV14|.|few
TGTGCCAGCAGCCCAAAAACGTTTCTACACCCCAATGAGCAGTTCTTC
CASSPKTFLHPNEQFF
>TRBJ1-2|TRBV10-3|TRBD1|.
TGTGCCATCAGTGAGCCGGGACAGGGCGACTATGGCTACACCTTC
CAISEPGQGDYGYTF
>TRBJ1-4|TRBV2|.|once
TGTGCCAGCAGGCTGGGACGGCTTAATGAAAAACTGTTTTTT
CASRLGRLNEKLFF
>TRBJ2-1|TRBV7-6|.|.
TGTGCCAGCAGCTTAGTTCCCTACAATGAGCAGTTCTTC
CASSLVPYNEQFF
>TRBJ1-5|TRBV7-9|.|.
TGTGCCAGCAGCTCACAGGGAGACCAGCCCCAGCATTTT
CASSSQGDQPQHF
>TRBJ2-5|TRBV18|TRBD2|.
TGTGCCAGCTCTACGAACCCGGGACTAGTTTTCGAGACCCAGTACTTC
CASSTNPGLVFETQYF
>TRBJ1-1|TRBV2|.|.
TGTGCCAGCAGTGTGGTCAGTCCAAACACTGAAGCTTTCTTT
CASSVVSPNTEAFF